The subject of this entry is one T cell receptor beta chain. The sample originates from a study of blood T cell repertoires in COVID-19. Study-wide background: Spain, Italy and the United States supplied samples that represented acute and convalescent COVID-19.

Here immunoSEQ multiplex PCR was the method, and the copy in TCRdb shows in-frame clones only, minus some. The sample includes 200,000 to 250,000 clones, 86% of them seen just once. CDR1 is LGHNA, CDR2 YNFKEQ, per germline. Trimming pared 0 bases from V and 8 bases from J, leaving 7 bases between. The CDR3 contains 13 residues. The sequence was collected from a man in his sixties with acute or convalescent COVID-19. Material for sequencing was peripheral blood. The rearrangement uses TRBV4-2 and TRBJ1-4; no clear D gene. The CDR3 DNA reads TGTGCCAGCAGCCAAGAACCACTGGAAAAACTGTTTTTT. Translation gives CASSQEPLEKLFF.